A selection of T cell receptor beta chains follows, all from one sample in a study of Ad26.COV2.S vaccination and SARS-CoV-2 variants. Produced via immunoSEQ multiplex PCR; TCRdb's table is partial and in-frame only. The data contain 400,000 to 500,000 clones, 88% of them seen just once; the ten biggest clones take up approximately 4%. Source: peripheral blood, taken in a trial of Ad26.COV2.S vaccine versus placebo. These receptors were obtained from a person aged 18-60 years who received the Ad26.COV2.S COVID-19 vaccine or a placebo. The CDR3 runs from the conserved cysteine through the conserved F or W. D genes are given only for firm matches. Expanded clones get a size class; other rows say once, few or many, or leave the size out.

abundance,d_gene,v_gene,j_gene,CDR3aa,CDR3nt
NA,NA,TRBV29-1,TRBJ1-5,CSVQAGGGQPQHF,TGCAGCGTACAAGCCGGGGGGGGTCAGCCCCAGCATTTT
NA,NA,TRBV5-1,TRBJ2-3,CASSSELGLKEYF,TGCGCCAGCAGCTCGGAGCTCGGCTTGAAGGAGTATTTT
few,NA,TRBV28,TRBJ1-5,CASSLDRTNQPQHF,TGTGCCAGCAGTTTAGACAGGACTAATCAGCCCCAGCATTTT
NA,TRBD2,TRBV7-3,TRBJ2-1,CASSPGGQWDEQFF,TGTGCCAGCAGCCCGGGGGGGCAGTGGGATGAGCAGTTCTTC
NA,NA,TRBV4-3,TRBJ2-7,CASSQTPEAGREQYF,TGCGCCAGCAGCCAAACCCCGGAGGCGGGGAGGGAGCAGTACTTC
NA,TRBD1,TRBV6-2/TRBV6-3,TRBJ1-5,CASSYSVGQGYQPQHF,TGTGCCAGCAGTTACTCGGTGGGACAGGGTTATCAGCCCCAGCATTTT
once,NA,TRBV7-2,TRBJ1-5,CASSQLGRGTYQPQHF,TGTGCCAGCAGCCAACTCGGGCGGGGGACCTATCAGCCCCAGCATTTT
NA,NA,TRBV4-1,TRBJ2-3,CASSQEGGAVDTQYF,TGCGCCAGCAGCCAGGAGGGGGGGGCTGTAGATACGCAGTATTTT
NA,TRBD1,TRBV28,TRBJ1-2,CASIKQGNYGYTF,TGTGCCAGCATTAAACAGGGGAACTATGGCTACACCTTC
NA,NA,TRBV30,TRBJ1-2,CAWGWTGRHPDGYTF,TGTGCCTGGGGTTGGACGGGCCGGCACCCTGACGGCTACACCTTC
NA,NA,TRBV9,TRBJ2-3,CASSAEVGTQYF,TGTGCCAGCAGCGCCGAAGTCGGTACGCAGTATTTT
NA,NA,TRBV4-3,TRBJ1-4,CASSQDQQGSEKLFF,TGCGCCAGCAGCCAAGATCAACAGGGTTCAGAAAAACTGTTTTTT
NA,TRBD1,TRBV5-1,TRBJ1-3,CASKEGASGNTIYF,TGCGCCAGCAAAGAGGGGGCCTCTGGAAACACCATATATTTT
NA,TRBD1,TRBV19,TRBJ1-1,CASSTSGQGGNTEAFF,TGTGCCAGTAGTACATCGGGACAGGGTGGGAACACTGAAGCTTTCTTT
NA,NA,TRBV6-5,TRBJ1-1,CASSKTSIGPGAFF,TGTGCCAGCAGTAAAACCTCCATCGGACCTGGGGCTTTCTTT
few,TRBD2,TRBV7-2,TRBJ2-7,CASSLNARELQYF,TGTGCCAGCAGCTTAAATGCGCGGGAGCTGCAGTACTTC
NA,NA,TRBV29-1,TRBJ2-1,CSVVSGAGRIEQFF,TGCAGCGTTGTTAGCGGCGCCGGGCGAATTGAGCAGTTCTTC
NA,NA,TRBV28,TRBJ1-2,CASSLWGSEYGYTF,TGTGCCAGCAGTTTATGGGGGTCAGAGTATGGCTACACCTTC
once,NA,TRBV28,TRBJ1-4,CASNSPTNEKLFF,TGTGCCAGCAATAGCCCAACTAATGAAAAACTGTTTTTT
NA,TRBD1,TRBV7-2,TRBJ2-7,CASSFDRGREQYF,TGTGCCAGCAGTTTTGACAGGGGGCGGGAGCAGTACTTC
NA,TRBD1,TRBV28,TRBJ2-7,CASSRDRGYEQYF,TGTGCCAGCAGTAGGGACAGGGGGTACGAGCAGTACTTC
NA,NA,TRBV5-1,TRBJ2-1,CASSLMTGRPYNEQFF,TGCGCCAGCAGCTTAATGACAGGCAGACCCTACAATGAGCAGTTCTTC
NA,TRBD1,TRBV30,TRBJ1-6,CATTPGQANSPLHF,TGTGCCACCACACCGGGACAGGCGAATTCACCCCTCCACTTT
NA,TRBD2,TRBV7-2,TRBJ2-1,CASSSLAGGPDEQFF,TGTGCCAGCAGCTCCCTAGCGGGGGGGCCAGATGAGCAGTTCTTC
NA,NA,TRBV5-1,TRBJ1-4,CASSDVTNEKLFF,TGCGCCAGCAGCGACGTGACTAATGAAAAACTGTTTTTT
NA,NA,TRBV12-5,TRBJ2-3,CASGLDGNTDTQYF,TGTGCTAGTGGCCTGGACGGAAACACAGATACGCAGTATTTT
NA,NA,TRBV6-5,TRBJ2-3,CASSYSGLSTDTQYF,TGTGCCAGCAGTTACTCCGGACTTTCCACAGATACGCAGTATTTT
NA,TRBD1,TRBV3-1/TRBV3-2,TRBJ2-7,CASSQPGGRYEQYF,TGTGCCAGCAGCCAACCAGGGGGCCGTTACGAGCAGTACTTC
NA,NA,TRBV28,TRBJ1-3,CASSQVAFTGNTIYF,TGTGCCAGCAGCCAAGTGGCGTTTACTGGAAACACCATATATTTT
NA,NA,TRBV12-3/TRBV12-4,TRBJ2-1,CASSLAQGNEQFF,TGTGCCAGCAGTTTAGCGCAGGGAAATGAGCAGTTCTTC
once,TRBD1,TRBV10-3,TRBJ2-1,CAISDRGSNEQFF,TGTGCCATCAGTGACAGGGGGTCCAATGAGCAGTTCTTC
NA,NA,TRBV11-3,TRBJ1-1,CASSLAVGTEAFF,TGTGCCAGCAGCTTAGCGGTGGGGACTGAAGCTTTCTTT
once,NA,TRBV6-6,TRBJ1-2,CASSYFANYGYTF,TGTGCCAGCAGTTACTTCGCAAACTATGGCTACACCTTC
few,NA,TRBV6-5,TRBJ2-7,CATLDRRGTYEQYF,TGTGCCACCCTGGACAGGAGGGGCACCTACGAGCAGTACTTC
NA,NA,TRBV9,TRBJ2-5,CASSGQGSLRETQYF,TGTGCCAGCAGCGGGCAGGGGTCCCTCAGGGAGACCCAGTACTTC
NA,TRBD1,TRBV28,TRBJ1-6,CASSLRGTGGGSPLHF,TGTGCCAGCAGTTTGAGGGGGACAGGGGGCGGTTCACCCCTCCACTTT